Listed here are 15 T cell receptor beta chains from one sample, sequenced in a study of cytomegalovirus exposure and HLA in healthy donors. It was with 60 Vbeta and 13 Jbeta primers that the PCR ran. TCRdb's copy holds only in-frame clones and misses some; the assay was immunoSEQ multiplex PCR. The repertoire holds fewer than 140,000 clones, with more than 65% as singletons. The sequenced sample consisted of PBMCs. Source of these receptors: a boy younger than 18 in good health and CMV-seronegative.

The chain links TRBV6-5 to TRBJ2-7, with a tentative D call TRBD2 (6 bases). Germline CDR1 MNHEY, CDR2 SVGAGI. The CDR3 runs 15 residues. The ends were cut back, 0 bases at V and 6 bases at J, with 15 bases in the middle. CDR3: CASSYSSGPSGEQYF. DNA for the CDR3: TGTGCCAGCAGTTACTCTAGCGGCCCATCTGGCGAGCAGTACTTC.

In DNA, the CDR3 is TGTGCCAGCAGCTTAGGGGGGGTGTCCTACAATGAGCAGTTCTTC. Translating gives CASSLGGVSYNEQFF. V gene TRBV7-3 combines with J gene TRBJ2-1, with TRBD2 matching over 7 bases. The V and J ends lost 2 bases and 1 base, in that order; junction bases with no gene match: 2. This CDR3 comprises 15 residues. CDR1 is SGHTA, CDR2 FQGTGA, per germline.

The V call is TRBV6-1, the J call TRBJ2-3; unclear D gene. Trimming removed 5 bases at V and 6 bases at J, with 18 bases between. The CDR3 has 15 residues. The germline V gene has CDR1 MNHNS and CDR2 SASEGT. The DNA of the CDR3 is TGTGCCAGCAGTTCCGGGTCGTCTATCGGGGATACGCAGTATTTT. It encodes CASSSGSSIGDTQYF.

The chain is built from TRBV7-2 and TRBJ1-1; D is possibly TRBD1 (5 bases). Trimming removed 5 bases from V and 1 base from J, with 8 bases in between. The germline V gene has CDR1 SGHTA and CDR2 FQGNSA. The CDR3 is 13 amino acids. CDR3: CASSLDRNTEAFF. As DNA, the CDR3 is TGTGCCAGCAGCCTCGACAGGAACACTGAAGCTTTCTTT.

The CDR3 DNA sequence: TGTGCCAGAGGGGTTGGTTCAGAGCAGTACTTC. Encoded protein: CARGVGSEQYF. The rearrangement joins TRBV2 to TRBJ2-7; a possible D gene is TRBD1 (5 bases). Looked up from germline, CDR1 is SNHLY and CDR2 is FYNNEI. V dropped 9 bases and J dropped 7 bases, with 13 bases sitting between them. This CDR3 spans 11 amino acids.

The V call is TRBV6-5, the J call TRBJ1-1; D may be TRBD1 (6 bases). Trimming removed 5 bases from V and 10 bases from J, with 14 bases in between. The CDR3 consists of 12 residues. Per the germline V gene, CDR1 is MNHEY and CDR2 is SVGAGI. The CDR3 here is CASSRTQGSAFF. As DNA, the CDR3 is TGTGCCAGCAGTCGTACACAGGGATCAGCTTTCTTT.

The table lists this clone with a count of one. The chain has TRBV7-9 and TRBJ1-2, with D possibly being TRBD1 (5 bases). Trimming took off 2 bases at V and 12 bases at J, with 10 bases between the two ends. The germline CDR1 and CDR2 sequences are SEHNR and FQNEAQ (reference sequence). The CDR3 extends over 11 amino acids. The CDR3 nucleotides are TGTGCCAGCAGCTTATCAGGGCTCGACACCTTC. Translation: CASSLSGLDTF.

This clone was observed a few times. The gene calls are TRBV6-1 and TRBJ2-7, with D hard to call. In germline, CDR1 is MNHNS, CDR2 SASEGT. Trimming took 5 bases from V and 3 from J, leaving 5 bases between them. The CDR3 spans 11 residues. CDR3: CASSLRYEQYF. Written as DNA, the CDR3 is TGTGCCAGCAGTCTTCGCTACGAGCAGTACTTC.

The chain combines TRBV19 with TRBJ1-5; D is uncertain. The V and J ends lost 2 bases and 3 bases respectively, with 14 bases between them. Germline V gene lookup returns CDR1 LNHDA and CDR2 SQIVND (reference sequence). The CDR3 loop spans 16 amino acids. The CDR3 loop is CASSIFGSTYNQPQHF. The CDR3 nucleotides are TGTGCCAGTAGTATATTTGGGAGCACATACAATCAGCCCCAGCATTTT.

In this sample, this clone turned up a few times. This chain uses TRBV4-1 with TRBJ2-5, with a weak D call TRBD2 (5 bases). This CDR3 comprises 15 residues. Germline CDR1 is MGHRA and CDR2 is YSYEKL. Deletions cut 1 base from V and 5 bases from J, with 14 bases between. In nucleotides, the CDR3 is TGCGCCAGCAGCCAAGGGGAGTCGCTGTTCGAGACCCAGTACTTC. It yields the protein CASSQGESLFETQYF.

The J gene is TRBJ2-3, the V gene TRBV7-3; D may be TRBD1 (6 bases). The CDR3 loop spans 15 amino acids. Trimming took 1 base from V and 0 from J, leaving 8 bases between them. From germline, CDR1 is SGHTA and CDR2 FQGTGA. This chain's CDR3 is CASSLMGHSTDTQYF. CDR3 DNA: TGTGCCAGCAGCTTAATGGGACACAGCACAGATACGCAGTATTTT.

This clone was detected a few times. CDR3 protein: CASQAQPYEQYF. CDR3 sequence (DNA): TGCGCCTCCCAGGCCCAGCCCTACGAGCAGTACTTC. This rearrangement joins TRBV10-1 to TRBJ2-7; D is unclear. This CDR3 has 12 amino acids. Germline loops: CDR1 WNHNN, CDR2 SYGVQD (reference sequence). Trimming cost V 11 bases and J 2 bases, with 13 bases left between them.

This chain connects TRBV30 to TRBJ1-1; D is unclear. Germline lookup yields CDR1 GTSNPN and CDR2 SVGIG (reference sequence). V lost 5 bases and J 11 bases, leaving 15 bases between the germline ends. The CDR3 is 11 amino acids. The CDR3 coding sequence is TGTGCCTGGGACACTAGTTTTCGGGCTTTCTTT. As protein: CAWDTSFRAFF.

The chain recombines TRBV18 with TRBJ2-1, with 9 bases lining up with TRBD1. In germline, CDR1 is KGHSH, CDR2 LQKENI. With 6 bases clipped from V and 2 bases from J, the junction kept 5 bases outside the gene matches. The length of the CDR3 is 15 residues. In DNA, the CDR3 is TGTGCCAGCTCTCTTACAGGGGGCGCCTACAATGAGCAGTTCTTC. This gives the protein CASSLTGGAYNEQFF.

The V call is TRBV14, the J call TRBJ1-6; 9 bases are shared with TRBD1. The CDR3 extends over 14 amino acids. The J segment lost 10 bases and the V segment lost 1 base, leaving 2 bases of the junction unmatched. Germline V gene sequence: CDR1 SGHDN, CDR2 FVKESK. CDR3 sequence: CASSQGTGVSPLHF. The CDR3 DNA sequence: TGTGCCAGCAGCCAAGGGACAGGGGTCTCACCCCTCCACTTT. Variable domain in full (rest from reference TRBV14 and TRBJ1-6): EAGVTQFPSHSVIEKGQTVTLRCDPISGHDNLYWYRRVMGKEIKFLLHFVKESKQDESGMPNNRFLAERTGGTYSTLKVQPAELEDSGVYFCASSQGTGVSPLHFGNGTRLTVT.